What follows are 26 T cell receptor beta chains derived from one specimen sequenced in a study of blood T cell repertoires in COVID-19. The data were produced by immunoSEQ multiplex PCR, yet TCRdb's version contains in-frame clones alone and is incomplete. The data contain tens of thousands of clones, about 85% of them singletons. The sequenced sample was peripheral blood. These receptors all stem from an elderly woman with acute or convalescent COVID-19.

CDR3 loop: CASSALLAGVSELFF. The CDR3, as DNA: TGTGCCAGCAGCGCCCTGCTAGCGGGAGTTTCGGAGCTGTTTTTT. The chain is built from TRBV5-5 and TRBJ2-2; 10 bases line up with TRBD2. The V and J ends lost 4 bases and 10 bases, in that order; junction bases with no gene match: 10. The CDR3 sequence is 15 residues long. CDR1 is SGHKS and CDR2 is YYEKEE in the germline V gene (reference sequence).

The rearrangement links TRBV28 to TRBJ1-2, with a possible D match to TRBD1 (6 bases). This CDR3 contains 13 residues. V was cut by 3 bases and J by 4 bases, with 9 bases left in between. From germline, CDR1 is MDHEN and CDR2 SYDVKM. CDR3 coding DNA: TGTGCCAGCAGTTTCAGGGGCGGCTATGGCTACACCTTC. Translating gives CASSFRGGYGYTF.

The chain carries TRBV5-5 and TRBJ1-2, with D possibly being TRBD1 (6 bases). Germline assignment: CDR1 SGHKS and CDR2 YYEKEE (reference sequence). V was trimmed by 7 bases and J by 4 bases, leaving 14 bases between them. CDR3 length equals 13 residues. The CDR3 sequence: CASGKGEGYGYTF. CDR3 bases: TGTGCCAGCGGGAAGGGGGAAGGCTATGGCTACACCTTC.

The V and J genes are TRBV28 and TRBJ1-2; no clear D gene. The CDR3 extends over 11 amino acids. Germline V CDR1 and CDR2: MDHEN, SYDVKM. The chain's CDR3 is CVVGGDYGYTF. The CDR3 region has the DNA TGTGTAGTAGGCGGGGACTATGGCTACACCTTC.

The V and J genes are TRBV6-5 and TRBJ2-1; D ambiguous. Germline assignment: CDR1 MNHEY and CDR2 SVGAGI. The CDR3 is 14 amino acids. Deletions cut 2 bases from V and 7 bases from J, with 12 bases between. The CDR3 nucleotides read TGTGCCAGCAGTTACGCCGAAGCTGAGAATGAGCAGTTCTTC. Translated, it gives CASSYAEAENEQFF.

The chain employs TRBV28 and TRBJ1-2; D not resolved. This CDR3 region has 14 residues. In germline, CDR1 is MDHEN, CDR2 SYDVKM. V gave up 5 bases and J gave up 3 bases, with 13 bases separating them. The CDR3 sequence: CASSTPLGDYGYTF. The CDR3 region has the DNA TGTGCCAGCAGTACGCCCCTCGGGGACTATGGCTACACCTTC.

The CDR3 coding sequence is TGCGCCAGCAGCCCCGCCGGGACGGGAGCGCCCCAGCATTTT. As protein: CASSPAGTGAPQHF. The V call is TRBV5-1, the J call TRBJ1-5, with D possibly matching TRBD1 (5 bases). CDR1 is SGHRS and CDR2 is YFSETQ in the germline V gene. V lost 4 bases and J 9 bases, leaving 17 bases between the germline ends. CDR3 length: 14 residues.

V usage is TRBV5-4 and J usage is TRBJ2-1; 8 bases line up with TRBD2. Germline assignment: CDR1 SGHNT and CDR2 YYREEE (reference sequence). With V trimmed by 5 bases and J by 4 bases, 8 bases remained unmatched. The CDR3 runs to 15 residues. The CDR3 DNA reads TGTGCCAGCAGGAGGGATACTAGCGGATACAATGAGCAGTTCTTC. Its protein product is CASRRDTSGYNEQFF.

The chain couples TRBV19 to TRBJ1-6; a possible D gene is TRBD1 (5 bases). The CDR3 runs 15 residues. Trimming cost V 5 bases and J 7 bases, with 15 bases left between them. The germline V gene encodes CDR1 LNHDA and CDR2 SQIVND (reference sequence). Here the CDR3 DNA reads TGTGCCAGTAGTGTCTCCCGAGACAGAAATTCACCCCTCCACTTT. Its translation: CASSVSRDRNSPLHF.

V usage is TRBV27 and J usage is TRBJ1-6, with a possible D match to TRBD1 (5 bases). V dropped 5 bases and J dropped 9 bases, with 14 bases sitting between them. CDR3 length: 14 amino acids. From germline, CDR1 is MNHEY and CDR2 SMNVEV (reference sequence). DNA of the CDR3: TGTGCCAGCAGTGGCCAGGGTGAGAGTTCACCCCTCCACTTT. Its protein is CASSGQGESSPLHF.

This clone was seen more than once but under ten times. The chain is built from TRBV7-2 and TRBJ2-2; no clear D gene. The CDR3 spans 15 residues. Germline CDR1 reads SGHTA; CDR2 reads FQGNSA. V lost 5 bases and J 1 base, leaving 11 bases between the germline ends. The CDR3 sequence: CASSLTPGNTGELFF. The DNA of the CDR3 is TGTGCCAGCAGCCTCACCCCAGGGAACACCGGGGAGCTGTTTTTT.

V is TRBV7-2 and J is TRBJ2-3, with 9 positions matching TRBD1. Germline V gene lookup returns CDR1 SGHTA and CDR2 FQGNSA. Trimming cost V 5 bases and J 3 bases; bases outside gene matches: 9. This CDR3 comprises 16 residues. The CDR3 is CASSITGTGKTDTQYF. CDR3 DNA: TGTGCCAGCAGCATTACCGGGACAGGGAAGACAGATACGCAGTATTTT.

This chain uses TRBV6-5 with TRBJ2-1; D is perhaps TRBD2 (7 bases). In germline, CDR1 is MNHEY, CDR2 SVGAGI. The CDR3 runs 13 residues. The V end lost 11 bases, the J end lost 4 bases, and 15 bases lay between the germline ends. CDR3 DNA sequence: TGTGCCGGGGGGGACATTCTTTACAATGAGCAGTTCTTC. It specifies CAGGDILYNEQFF.

V and J are TRBV11-2 and TRBJ2-1; 7 nucleotides agree with TRBD2. In germline, CDR1 is SGHAT, CDR2 FQNNGV. The CDR3 consists of 12 residues. Trimming removed 1 base from V and 15 bases from J; junction bases left unmatched: 6. The CDR3 region is CASSLGLGRAFF. The CDR3 bases are TGTGCCAGCAGCTTAGGGTTAGGGAGGGCGTTCTTC.

This chain joins TRBV11-2 and TRBJ2-5; TRBD1 might be the D (6 bases). Looked up from germline, CDR1 is SGHAT and CDR2 is FQNNGV. V was shortened by 3 bases and J by 2 bases, with 10 bases between the two germline ends. The length of the CDR3 is 14 residues. CDR3 amino acids: CASSLVTGQETQYF. The CDR3 DNA follows: TGTGCCAGCAGCTTGGTTACAGGGCAAGAGACCCAGTACTTC. The full variable domain, rest sourced from reference TRBV11-2 and TRBJ2-5, is EAGVAQSPRYKIIEKRQSVAFWCNPISGHATLYWYQQILGQGPKLLIQFQNNGVVDDSQLPKDRFSAERLKGVDSTLKIQPAKLEDSAVYLCASSLVTGQETQYFGPGTRLLVL.

The chain is built from TRBV6-6 and TRBJ1-4, with 7 positions matching TRBD1. Germline V gene data show CDR1 as MNHNY and CDR2 as SVGAGI (reference sequence). The CDR3 is made up of 15 amino acids. The V gene end was trimmed by 8 bases and the J gene end by 4 bases; junction bases not matched to a gene: 10. CDR3 coding DNA: TGTGCCAGCGGCCGCCCCGGGACAGATAATGAAAAACTGTTTTTT. Its protein product is CASGRPGTDNEKLFF.

CDR3 loop: CASSLVGGRLNTEAFF. As DNA, the CDR3 is TGTGCCAGCAGCTTAGTAGGGGGACGCCTGAACACTGAAGCTTTCTTT. The rearrangement joins TRBV7-8 to TRBJ1-1; a possible D gene is TRBD1 (6 bases). Trimming removed 1 base at V and 0 bases at J, with 12 bases between. This CDR3 is built from 16 residues. Germline CDR1 reads SGHVS; CDR2 reads FQNEAQ. The whole variable domain, remainder taken from reference TRBV7-8 and TRBJ1-1, is GAGVSQSPRYKVAKRGQDVALRCDPISGHVSLFWYQQALGQGPEFLTYFQNEAQLDKSGLPSDRFFAERPEGSVSTLKIQRTQQEDSAVYLCASSLVGGRLNTEAFFGQGTRLTVV.

There are a few counts of this clone. The V and J genes are TRBV2 and TRBJ1-5; D uncertain. The CDR3 consists of 13 residues. Germline assignment: CDR1 SNHLY and CDR2 FYNNEI. Trimming removed 4 bases at V and 5 bases at J, with 9 bases between. CDR3 sequence reads: CASSAREDQPQHF. Written as DNA, the CDR3 is TGTGCCAGCAGTGCTCGGGAAGATCAGCCCCAGCATTTT.

Comments on this clone: A far larger clone lies a single base away; this is likely a read error. The sample carries other DNA sequences with the same CDR3. The chain has TRBV2 and TRBJ2-7; 8 bases are shared with TRBD2. The CDR3 is 16 amino acids. V gave up 8 bases and J gave up 0 bases; unmatched junction bases: 12. The germline V gene encodes CDR1 SNHLY and CDR2 FYNNEI. The CDR3 region is CASRGGERGGSYEQYF. Here the CDR3 DNA reads TGTGCCAGCCGGGGGGGGGAACGGGGGGGCTCCTACGAGCAGTACTTC.

This chain joins TRBV19 and TRBJ2-2; 8 bases align to TRBD2. V gave up 1 base and J gave up 3 bases; unmatched junction bases: 10. CDR3 length: 18 amino acids. CDR1 and CDR2 (germline): LNHDA, SQIVND (reference sequence). The CDR3 region has the DNA TGTGCCAGTAGTATAGGCTTGGGTGCGGGAGGTTACACCGGGGAGCTGTTTTTT. Translating gives CASSIGLGAGGYTGELFF.

This chain joins TRBV19 and TRBJ2-7; unclear D gene. This CDR3 spans 13 amino acids. Germline assignment: CDR1 LNHDA and CDR2 SQIVND (reference sequence). The germline V and J ends were trimmed by 6 bases and 3 bases, with 12 bases remaining between them. The CDR3 is CASSPTEFYEQYF. The CDR3, as DNA: TGTGCCAGTAGCCCAACAGAATTCTACGAGCAGTACTTC.

This sequence joins TRBV4-1 and TRBJ1-4, with 8 bases fitting TRBD1. The V and J ends lost 3 bases and 7 bases, in that order; junction bases with no gene match: 4. CDR1 and CDR2 (germline): MGHRA, YSYEKL. The CDR3 consists of 14 residues. CDR3: CASSQSGGVEKLFF. CDR3 coding DNA: TGCGCCAGCAGCCAGTCAGGGGGCGTTGAAAAACTGTTTTTT.

The chain carries TRBV5-5 and TRBJ2-1; TRBD1 agrees at 8 bases. The CDR3 spans 18 residues. The ends lost 0 bases at V and 1 base at J; junction bases unmatched: 9. CDR1 is SGHKS and CDR2 is YYEKEE in the germline V gene (reference sequence). The CDR3 coding sequence is TGTGCCAGCAGCTTGGGCCCCCCAGGGGGCCTTTCCTACAATGAGCAGTTCTTC. Protein: CASSLGPPGGLSYNEQFF.

The chain joins TRBV11-2 to TRBJ1-5, with TRBD1 as a possible D gene (5 bases). V shed 0 bases and J shed 6 bases, with 6 bases lying between them. This CDR3 comprises 13 residues. Germline V gives CDR1 SGHAT, CDR2 FQNNGV. This chain's CDR3 is CASSLDQGQPQHF. The CDR3 DNA follows: TGTGCCAGCAGCTTAGATCAGGGTCAGCCCCAGCATTTT.

This chain links TRBV19 with TRBJ2-3, with 12 bases lining up with TRBD2. Germline assignment: CDR1 LNHDA and CDR2 SQIVND (reference sequence). The V gene end was trimmed by 5 bases and the J gene end by 6 bases; junction bases not matched to a gene: 12. This CDR3 spans 17 amino acids. The CDR3 loop is CASSYRTSGIVMDTQYF. The DNA for the CDR3 is TGTGCCAGTAGTTATAGGACTAGCGGGATCGTAATGGATACGCAGTATTTT.

This chain links TRBV5-1 with TRBJ2-7; tentative D call: TRBD2 (5 bases). The CDR3 has 15 residues. Trimming stripped 5 bases from V and 5 bases from J, with 20 bases between. Per the germline V gene, CDR1 is SGHRS and CDR2 is YFSETQ. The CDR3 region is CASSSEGSLGDEQYF. CDR3 DNA sequence: TGCGCCAGCAGTTCTGAGGGATCTCTTGGGGACGAGCAGTACTTC.